The rows below give T cell receptor beta chains drawn from one sample of a study of blood T cell repertoires in COVID-19. Produced via immunoSEQ multiplex PCR; TCRdb's table is partial and in-frame only. The table has hundreds of thousands of clones, approximately 87% seen once. Specimen: PBMCs or T cells enriched from blood (not recorded which). Source of these receptors: a woman between 50 and 59 years old who had recovered from COVID-19. The CDR3 runs from the conserved cysteine through the conserved F or W. The order of the fields is clone size, V gene, J gene, D gene, CDR3 DNA, CDR3 protein. A D gene is named only where the DNA matches it firmly. Size is stated for part of the rows, as once, few or many counts, or as a class when the clone is expanded.

clone_size: NA
v_call: TRBV7-9
j_call: TRBJ1-1
d_call: NA
cdr3_nt: TGTGCCAGCAGCTTAGTGAGGGGGATGAACACTGAAGCTTTCTTT
cdr3_aa: CASSLVRGMNTEAFF

clone_size: few
v_call: TRBV21-1
j_call: TRBJ1-6
d_call: NA
cdr3_nt: TGTGCCAGCCTTTTTAATTCACCCCTCCACTTT
cdr3_aa: CASLFNSPLHF

clone_size: NA
v_call: TRBV19
j_call: TRBJ2-2
d_call: NA
cdr3_nt: TGTGCCAGTAGTATAGACAGGGGATATGCCGGGGAGCTGTTTTTT
cdr3_aa: CASSIDRGYAGELFF

clone_size: NA
v_call: TRBV5-4
j_call: TRBJ1-2
d_call: TRBD1
cdr3_nt: TGTGCCAGCAGCTCACAGGGGGCGAATGGCTACACCTTC
cdr3_aa: CASSSQGANGYTF

clone_size: NA
v_call: TRBV4-1
j_call: TRBJ2-2
d_call: NA
cdr3_nt: TGCGCCAGCAGCCCCATAGGGGTGAACACCGGGGAGCTGTTTTTT
cdr3_aa: CASSPIGVNTGELFF

clone_size: few
v_call: TRBV9
j_call: TRBJ1-6
d_call: TRBD1
cdr3_nt: TGTGCCAGCAGCGTATCAGGGGGCGGGGGATCACCCCTCCACTTT
cdr3_aa: CASSVSGGGGSPLHF

clone_size: NA
v_call: TRBV3-1/TRBV3-2
j_call: TRBJ2-1
d_call: NA
cdr3_nt: TGTGCCAGCAGCCAAGGTTCAGGGCCCTACAATGAGCAGTTCTTC
cdr3_aa: CASSQGSGPYNEQFF

clone_size: NA
v_call: TRBV19
j_call: TRBJ2-2
d_call: NA
cdr3_nt: TGTGCCACCAACCTCAGACGCGGCACCGGGGAGCTGTTTTTT
cdr3_aa: CATNLRRGTGELFF

clone_size: NA
v_call: TRBV5-1
j_call: TRBJ1-2
d_call: NA
cdr3_nt: TGCGCCAGCAGCGAGGCACTTAATGGCTACACCTTC
cdr3_aa: CASSEALNGYTF

clone_size: NA
v_call: TRBV4-3
j_call: TRBJ1-5
d_call: NA
cdr3_nt: TGCGCCAGCAGCCAAGATTTTTATTCGGGGCCCCAGCATTTT
cdr3_aa: CASSQDFYSGPQHF

clone_size: NA
v_call: TRBV5-1
j_call: TRBJ1-1
d_call: NA
cdr3_nt: TGCGCCAGCAGCTTGGAAGGGGTGGGTGCTAACACTGAAGCTTTCTTT
cdr3_aa: CASSLEGVGANTEAFF

clone_size: NA
v_call: TRBV7-8
j_call: TRBJ1-6
d_call: NA
cdr3_nt: TGTGCCAGCAGCTTAGACAGCCAAAATTCACCCCTCCACTTT
cdr3_aa: CASSLDSQNSPLHF

clone_size: NA
v_call: TRBV27
j_call: TRBJ1-5
d_call: TRBD1
cdr3_nt: TGTGCCAGCAGTGCACGACTGACGCCGGGACAGGGCGGTCAGCCCCAGCATTTT
cdr3_aa: CASSARLTPGQGGQPQHF

clone_size: NA
v_call: TRBV30
j_call: TRBJ1-5
d_call: NA
cdr3_nt: TGTGCCTGGAGAATACAGGGATCGGGCAATCAGCCCCAGCATTTT
cdr3_aa: CAWRIQGSGNQPQHF

clone_size: NA
v_call: TRBV9
j_call: TRBJ2-1
d_call: TRBD2
cdr3_nt: TGTGCCAGCAGCGGTGAACTTACGGGCGGGGGGCAGTTCTTC
cdr3_aa: CASSGELTGGGQFF

clone_size: NA
v_call: TRBV5-4
j_call: TRBJ2-1
d_call: TRBD2
cdr3_nt: TGTGCCAGCAGTCGCACCGGGACTAGCGGGGGACGCAATGAGCAGTTCTTC
cdr3_aa: CASSRTGTSGGRNEQFF

clone_size: NA
v_call: TRBV2
j_call: TRBJ2-5
d_call: TRBD1
cdr3_nt: TGTGCCAGCAGACAGGGGGGCCAAGAGACCCAGTACTTC
cdr3_aa: CASRQGGQETQYF

clone_size: NA
v_call: TRBV7-9
j_call: TRBJ1-4
d_call: NA
cdr3_nt: TGTGCCAGCAGCTTCTGGTACGGGGGTAATGAAAAACTGTTTTTT
cdr3_aa: CASSFWYGGNEKLFF

clone_size: NA
v_call: TRBV12-3/TRBV12-4
j_call: TRBJ1-2
d_call: TRBD1
cdr3_nt: TGTGCCAGCAGTGCCGACAGGGTATCAGGCTACACCTTC
cdr3_aa: CASSADRVSGYTF

clone_size: NA
v_call: TRBV6-5
j_call: TRBJ1-3
d_call: TRBD1
cdr3_nt: TGTGCCAGCATCGACAGGGAAGTGGGAAAAAACACCATATATTTT
cdr3_aa: CASIDREVGKNTIYF

clone_size: NA
v_call: TRBV6-5
j_call: TRBJ1-2
d_call: NA
cdr3_nt: TGTGCCAGCAGCATAGGAGCCACCTATGGCTACACCTTC
cdr3_aa: CASSIGATYGYTF

clone_size: NA
v_call: TRBV24-1
j_call: TRBJ2-2
d_call: NA
cdr3_nt: TGTGCCACCAGTGCCTCCAGGGAGGCCGGGGAGCTGTTTTTT
cdr3_aa: CATSASREAGELFF

clone_size: NA
v_call: TRBV6-1
j_call: TRBJ2-5
d_call: TRBD2
cdr3_nt: TGTGCCAGCAGTGAAACCCCTGGACTAGCGTACCAAGAGACCCAGTACTTC
cdr3_aa: CASSETPGLAYQETQYF

clone_size: NA
v_call: TRBV11-2
j_call: TRBJ1-2
d_call: TRBD1
cdr3_nt: TGTGCCAGCAGCGCCGGACAGGGCTATGGCTACACCTTC
cdr3_aa: CASSAGQGYGYTF

clone_size: NA
v_call: TRBV29-1
j_call: TRBJ2-1
d_call: NA
cdr3_nt: TGCAGCGTTGACAGCTCCTACAATGAGCAGTTCTTC
cdr3_aa: CSVDSSYNEQFF

clone_size: NA
v_call: TRBV2
j_call: TRBJ1-5
d_call: NA
cdr3_nt: TGTGCCAGCAGTGATATCTCTAGCAATCAGCCCCAGCATTTT
cdr3_aa: CASSDISSNQPQHF

clone_size: NA
v_call: TRBV19
j_call: TRBJ2-3
d_call: TRBD2
cdr3_nt: TGTGCCAGTAGTACCGGACTAGCGAGCACAGATACGCAGTATTTT
cdr3_aa: CASSTGLASTDTQYF

clone_size: NA
v_call: TRBV2
j_call: TRBJ2-3
d_call: TRBD2
cdr3_nt: TGTGCCAGCAGCAGACTAGCGGATACAGATACGCAGTATTTT
cdr3_aa: CASSRLADTDTQYF

clone_size: NA
v_call: TRBV3-1/TRBV3-2
j_call: TRBJ1-6
d_call: NA
cdr3_nt: TGTGCCAGCAGCTCGGACAGTCAGTATTCACCCCTCCACTTT
cdr3_aa: CASSSDSQYSPLHF

clone_size: NA
v_call: TRBV19
j_call: TRBJ1-1
d_call: NA
cdr3_nt: TGTGCCAGTACCCCAGGGACACAGAACACTGAAGCTTTCTTT
cdr3_aa: CASTPGTQNTEAFF

clone_size: NA
v_call: TRBV7-9
j_call: TRBJ2-7
d_call: NA
cdr3_nt: TGTGCCAGCAGCCCCGCCTCTCAAGCCGATCCAAGCTCCTACGAGCAGTACTTC
cdr3_aa: CASSPASQADPSSYEQYF

clone_size: NA
v_call: TRBV6-5
j_call: TRBJ2-7
d_call: TRBD1
cdr3_nt: TGTGCCAGCAGTCGACAGGGGACCTACGAGCAGTACTTC
cdr3_aa: CASSRQGTYEQYF

clone_size: NA
v_call: TRBV9
j_call: TRBJ1-1
d_call: NA
cdr3_nt: TGTGCCAGCAGCGCCTTAGCACCTGAAGCTTTCTTT
cdr3_aa: CASSALAPEAFF

clone_size: NA
v_call: TRBV2
j_call: TRBJ2-7
d_call: NA
cdr3_nt: TGTGCCAGCAGTCCGGGGGTGTACGAGCAGTACTTC
cdr3_aa: CASSPGVYEQYF

clone_size: NA
v_call: TRBV11-2
j_call: TRBJ1-3
d_call: NA
cdr3_nt: TGTGCCAGCCGCCACGGGGACACCATATATTTT
cdr3_aa: CASRHGDTIYF

clone_size: NA
v_call: TRBV2
j_call: TRBJ1-2
d_call: NA
cdr3_nt: TGTGCCAGCAGTGTTTCACAGGACTATGGCTACACCTTC
cdr3_aa: CASSVSQDYGYTF

clone_size: once
v_call: TRBV5-5
j_call: TRBJ2-2
d_call: TRBD2
cdr3_nt: TGTGCCAGCAGGGGAGCGGGGGGAGTACCCGGGGAGCTGTTTTTT
cdr3_aa: CASRGAGGVPGELFF

clone_size: NA
v_call: TRBV3-1/TRBV3-2
j_call: TRBJ1-1
d_call: NA
cdr3_nt: TGTGCCAGCAGCCATAAAACGGAGAAAGGGGACACTGAAGCTTTCTTT
cdr3_aa: CASSHKTEKGDTEAFF

clone_size: NA
v_call: TRBV5-4
j_call: TRBJ1-3
d_call: NA
cdr3_nt: TGTGCCAGCAGCCAAGACACTGGAAACACCATATATTTT
cdr3_aa: CASSQDTGNTIYF

clone_size: NA
v_call: TRBV20-1
j_call: TRBJ2-5
d_call: NA
cdr3_nt: TGCAGTGCTAGTTGGACTATTAACCAAGAGACCCAGTACTTC
cdr3_aa: CSASWTINQETQYF

clone_size: NA
v_call: TRBV15
j_call: TRBJ1-5
d_call: NA
cdr3_nt: TGTGCCACCAGCAGAGGGCGGAATCAGCCCCAGCATTTT
cdr3_aa: CATSRGRNQPQHF

clone_size: NA
v_call: TRBV25-1
j_call: TRBJ2-5
d_call: NA
cdr3_nt: TGTGCCAGCAGTCCCTCAGGAGGGGGGGTCTCGGAGACCCAGTACTTC
cdr3_aa: CASSPSGGGVSETQYF

clone_size: few
v_call: TRBV5-8
j_call: TRBJ1-2
d_call: TRBD1
cdr3_nt: TGTGCCAGCAGCTCAGGAGACAGGGCCTGGACGTATGGCTACACCTTC
cdr3_aa: CASSSGDRAWTYGYTF

clone_size: NA
v_call: TRBV3-1/TRBV3-2
j_call: TRBJ1-2
d_call: NA
cdr3_nt: TGTGCCAGCAGCCTCAAAGGGGCACCTGGCTACACCTTC
cdr3_aa: CASSLKGAPGYTF

clone_size: NA
v_call: TRBV5-1
j_call: TRBJ2-3
d_call: TRBD2
cdr3_nt: TGCGCCAGCAGCTGGAGCGGGGGGCATACAGATACGCAGTATTTT
cdr3_aa: CASSWSGGHTDTQYF

clone_size: NA
v_call: TRBV2
j_call: TRBJ1-5
d_call: NA
cdr3_nt: TGTGCCAGCAGTCCGGAAACGGGTAGCAATCAGCCCCAGCATTTT
cdr3_aa: CASSPETGSNQPQHF

clone_size: NA
v_call: TRBV19
j_call: TRBJ1-5
d_call: TRBD1
cdr3_nt: TGTGCCAGTAGTAGGTGGACAGGGAATAATCAGCCCCAGCATTTT
cdr3_aa: CASSRWTGNNQPQHF

clone_size: NA
v_call: TRBV2
j_call: TRBJ2-7
d_call: TRBD2
cdr3_nt: TGTGCCAGCAGTAAAAAACCAACTAGCGGTCCCTACGAGCAGTACTTC
cdr3_aa: CASSKKPTSGPYEQYF

clone_size: NA
v_call: TRBV5-1
j_call: TRBJ2-2
d_call: TRBD1
cdr3_nt: TGCGCCAGCAGCCCCAGGACAGGGTCGCACACCGGGGAGCTGTTTTTT
cdr3_aa: CASSPRTGSHTGELFF

clone_size: NA
v_call: TRBV27
j_call: TRBJ1-6
d_call: NA
cdr3_nt: TGTGCCAGCAGTTTCTGGAGCTCCTATAATTCACCCCTCCACTTT
cdr3_aa: CASSFWSSYNSPLHF

clone_size: NA
v_call: TRBV2
j_call: TRBJ1-3
d_call: TRBD1
cdr3_nt: TGTGCCAGCAGTGGACAGGGGAATCGAGACACCATATATTTT
cdr3_aa: CASSGQGNRDTIYF

clone_size: NA
v_call: TRBV25-1
j_call: TRBJ2-7
d_call: NA
cdr3_nt: TGTGCCAGCAGTCGGTTCTCCGCCTACGAGCAGTACTTC
cdr3_aa: CASSRFSAYEQYF

clone_size: NA
v_call: TRBV6-1
j_call: TRBJ1-1
d_call: NA
cdr3_nt: TGTGCCAGCAGTGAAGTACAGGGGAACACTGAAGCTTTCTTT
cdr3_aa: CASSEVQGNTEAFF

clone_size: NA
v_call: TRBV20-1
j_call: TRBJ1-2
d_call: TRBD1
cdr3_nt: TGCAGTGCTAGTGTGCAAAATAGGGGGCAGCGCTCTGGCTACACCTTC
cdr3_aa: CSASVQNRGQRSGYTF